These 25 T cell receptor beta chains were all obtained from the same sample, sequenced in a study of beta chain features in type 1 diabetes. The study reverse transcribed the entire isolated RNA, so it sequenced expressed TCRB transcripts. Generated by immunoSEQ multiplex PCR, the TCRdb table keeps only in-frame clones and is missing some. This table has 810,000 or so clones, roughly 15% appearing once. Sample: naive CD4+ T cells from blood. Every receptor here comes from a woman under 30 in good health.

The CDR3: CASSRVPSYGYTF. The CDR3, as DNA: TGTGCCAGCAGCCGCGTGCCCTCCTATGGCTACACCTTC. The chain joins TRBV7-2 to TRBJ1-2; D is ambiguous. The ends were cut back, 5 bases at V and 4 bases at J, with 11 bases in the middle. Germline V gene sequence: CDR1 SGHTA, CDR2 FQGNSA. The CDR3 has 13 residues.

This chain joins TRBV7-9 and TRBJ2-1; 8 bases are a match to TRBD1. The germline V gene encodes CDR1 SEHNR and CDR2 FQNEAQ (reference sequence). With 3 bases clipped from V and 8 bases from J, the junction kept 6 bases outside the gene matches. The CDR3 consists of 14 residues. CDR3 nucleotide sequence: TGTGCCAGCAGCTTCAGGACAGGGATCCATGAGCAGTTCTTC. Protein: CASSFRTGIHEQFF.

This clone was found a few times. This sequence joins TRBV10-3 and TRBJ2-5, with a possible D match to TRBD2 (6 bases). The germline V gene has CDR1 ENHRY and CDR2 SYGVKD. V gave up 5 bases and J gave up 7 bases, with 14 bases separating them. The CDR3 contains 13 residues. CDR3 protein: CAISLAESGTQYF. The DNA of the CDR3 is TGTGCCATCAGTTTAGCGGAATCAGGGACCCAGTACTTC.

In this sample, this clone turned up a few times. The chain joins TRBV7-9 to TRBJ2-3, with unresolved D. Per germline, CDR1 SEHNR and CDR2 FQNEAQ (reference sequence). The germline V and J ends were trimmed by 8 bases and 3 bases, with 12 bases remaining between them. This CDR3 contains 13 residues. The CDR3 loop reads CASLEGFTDTQYF. The CDR3 DNA reads TGTGCCAGCCTGGAAGGGTTTACAGATACGCAGTATTTT.

The rearrangement uses TRBV7-3 and TRBJ2-1; D possibly corresponds to TRBD2 (6 bases). Looked up from germline, CDR1 is SGHTA and CDR2 is FQGTGA. The CDR3 covers 15 residues. Trimming shortened V by 5 bases and J by 9 bases, and 20 bases separated the two germline ends. CDR3 coding DNA: TGTGCCAGCAGCCCCCTGGCCGGGAGAGACGGTGAGCAGTTCTTC. Protein: CASSPLAGRDGEQFF.

Written as DNA, the CDR3 is TGCGCCAGCAGCCAAGAGTACGCGTCCGGCAATCAGCCCCAGCATTTT. Translation gives CASSQEYASGNQPQHF. This chain joins TRBV4-3 and TRBJ1-5, with unresolved D. Germline assignment: CDR1 LGHNA and CDR2 YSLEER. The CDR3 totals 16 residues. V was pared by 0 bases and J by 2 bases, with 11 bases between.

V usage is TRBV15 and J usage is TRBJ2-7; no reliable D call. The V and J ends lost 0 bases and 2 bases respectively, with 5 bases between them. The CDR3 extends over 13 amino acids. The germline V gene has CDR1 LNHNV and CDR2 YYDKDF (reference sequence). The CDR3 sequence is CATSRDVTYEQYF. Written as DNA, the CDR3 is TGTGCCACCAGCAGAGATGTGACCTACGAGCAGTACTTC.

The J gene is TRBJ1-1, the V gene TRBV6-1, with a possible D match to TRBD1 (5 bases). The length of the CDR3 is 13 residues. The ends were cut back, 6 bases at V and 2 bases at J, with 10 bases in the middle. The germline CDR1 and CDR2 sequences are MNHNS and SASEGT. CDR3 in DNA: TGTGCCAGCAGCTTACAGGACAACACTGAAGCTTTCTTT. It encodes CASSLQDNTEAFF.

The J gene is TRBJ1-5, the V gene TRBV28; D might be TRBD1 (5 bases). V lost 2 bases to trimming and J lost 6 bases, with 14 bases between them. Germline V gene lookup returns CDR1 MDHEN and CDR2 SYDVKM. The CDR3 sequence is 15 residues long. CDR3 sequence reads: CASSLLGTAGQPQHF. DNA for the CDR3: TGTGCCAGCAGTTTACTGGGGACGGCGGGTCAGCCCCAGCATTTT.

The table lists this clone with a few counts. This chain uses TRBV5-6 with TRBJ2-2, with D tentatively TRBD1 (6 bases). Germline values: CDR1 SGHDT, CDR2 YYEEEE. CDR3 length: 15 amino acids. V shed 4 bases and J shed 7 bases, with 17 bases lying between them. In DNA form, the CDR3 reads TGTGCCAGCAGCCCTACGTCAGGGGTTCACGGGGAGCTGTTTTTT. Its protein is CASSPTSGVHGELFF.

V usage is TRBV10-2 and J usage is TRBJ2-5; 16 bases match TRBD2. CDR1 and CDR2 (germline): WSHSY, SAAADI. The CDR3 covers 17 residues. V lost 4 bases and J lost 3; bases outside the gene matches: 5. CDR3 residues: CASSVGTSGRAEETQYF. The DNA of the CDR3 is TGCGCCAGCAGTGTGGGGACTAGCGGGAGGGCCGAAGAGACCCAGTACTTC.

This clone was detected once. The chain couples TRBV4-2 to TRBJ1-4, with 7 bases aligning to TRBD1. Germline values: CDR1 LGHNA, CDR2 YNFKEQ. This CDR3 is built from 15 residues. Trimming cost V 4 bases and J 0 bases; bases outside gene matches: 2. In DNA, the CDR3 is TGTGCCAGCAGCCCCGGGACAGCAACTAATGAAAAACTGTTTTTT. Translation: CASSPGTATNEKLFF.

This clone was counted only a few times. The chain carries TRBV28 and TRBJ1-2; a possible D gene is TRBD1 (5 bases). The CDR3 is 14 amino acids. V lost 4 bases, J lost 8 bases, and 17 bases lay in between. From germline, CDR1 is MDHEN and CDR2 SYDVKM. Here the CDR3 reads CASSSPRGLQGYTF. DNA for the CDR3: TGTGCCAGCAGTTCTCCCCGGGGGTTACAAGGCTACACCTTC.

V gene TRBV18 combines with J gene TRBJ2-2; D possibly corresponds to TRBD1 (6 bases). The CDR3 loop spans 17 amino acids. Trimming shortened V by 2 bases and J by 1 base, and 14 bases separated the two germline ends. Germline CDR1 KGHSH, CDR2 LQKENI. CDR3: CASSPRTVNLNTGELFF. The DNA of the CDR3 is TGTGCCAGCTCACCAAGGACAGTTAACCTGAACACCGGGGAGCTGTTTTTT.

This clone came up a few times. The rearrangement joins TRBV9 to TRBJ2-1; 9 bases fit TRBD1. Looked up from germline, CDR1 is SGDLS and CDR2 is YYNGEE. CDR3 size: 15 residues. Trimming removed 3 bases from V and 6 bases from J; junction bases left unmatched: 7. This CDR3 reads CASSAGQGLGNEQFF. Here the CDR3 DNA reads TGTGCCAGCAGCGCGGGACAGGGTTTGGGCAATGAGCAGTTCTTC.

The sample holds a few counts of this clone. This chain connects TRBV7-9 to TRBJ2-7; 7 positions match TRBD2. Germline values: CDR1 SEHNR, CDR2 FQNEAQ (reference sequence). The trim removed 8 bases at V and 2 bases at J, leaving 6 bases unmatched. The CDR3 consists of 13 residues. The DNA for the CDR3 is TGTGCCAGCGCGGGAGCATGGCCCTACGAGCAGTACTTC. Protein: CASAGAWPYEQYF.

This clone turned up a few times. The genes are TRBV18 and TRBJ2-7; 7 nucleotides align to TRBD1. The CDR3 contains 15 residues. CDR1 is KGHSH, CDR2 LQKENI, per germline. The V and J ends lost 5 bases and 1 base, in that order; junction bases with no gene match: 8. The CDR3 here is CASSTGDSGSYEQYF. The CDR3 DNA follows: TGTGCCAGCTCAACAGGGGATTCGGGGTCCTACGAGCAGTACTTC.

This clone has only a few counts. CDR3 sequence: CASSFTTWETQYF. For the CDR3, the DNA is TGTGCCAGCAGCTTTACTACGTGGGAGACCCAGTACTTC. This chain uses TRBV7-8 with TRBJ2-5; no clear D. CDR3 length equals 13 residues. V lost 3 bases to trimming and J lost 5 bases, with 10 bases between them. Looked up from germline, CDR1 is SGHVS and CDR2 is FQNEAQ.

This rearrangement joins TRBV9 to TRBJ2-1, with 8 bases aligning to TRBD2. CDR1 and CDR2 (germline): SGDLS, YYNGEE. CDR3 size: 18 residues. The J segment lost 4 bases and the V segment lost 0 bases, leaving 12 bases of the junction unmatched. CDR3 region: CASSVGPIWLAGYNEQFF. CDR3 sequence (DNA): TGTGCCAGCAGCGTAGGCCCTATCTGGCTAGCGGGTTACAATGAGCAGTTCTTC.

Notes on this clone: Other DNA sequences from this sample encode an identical CDR3 as well. The chain carries TRBV27 and TRBJ2-1; D is unclear. The germline gives CDR1 MNHEY, CDR2 SMNVEV (reference sequence). Trimming removed 10 bases from V and 1 base from J, with 11 bases in between. CDR3 length equals 13 residues. The CDR3 region is CATRSSSYNEQFF. As DNA, the CDR3 is TGTGCCACGAGGAGTAGTTCCTACAATGAGCAGTTCTTC.

In its sample, this clone was seen a few times. V is TRBV7-9 and J is TRBJ2-7; 9 positions match TRBD1. The V gene's germline CDR1 is SEHNR and CDR2 FQNEAQ (reference sequence). The CDR3 spans 16 residues. V was clipped by 5 bases and J by 5 bases; unmatched bases: 13. CDR3 sequence reads: CASSRQFGQGIDEQYF. The CDR3 DNA is TGTGCCAGCAGCCGACAGTTCGGACAGGGGATCGACGAGCAGTACTTC.

This clone was found a few times. As DNA, the CDR3 is TGTGCCAGCAGCAAAACCCACCGGGCCAAGCGGGGGAATGAAAAACTGTTTTTT. Residues: CASSKTHRAKRGNEKLFF. V gene TRBV21-1 combines with J gene TRBJ1-4. TRBV21-1 is a pseudogene segment. The CDR3 loop spans 18 amino acids.

This chain links TRBV6-6 with TRBJ2-5; TRBD2 matches at 11 bases. The CDR3 totals 15 residues. CDR1 MNHNY and CDR2 SVGAGI come from the germline V gene (reference sequence). V was clipped by 6 bases and J by 3 bases; unmatched bases: 6. The CDR3: CASSFGTSGKETQYF. The DNA of the CDR3 is TGTGCCAGCAGCTTCGGGACTAGCGGAAAAGAGACCCAGTACTTC.

The chain uses TRBV19 and TRBJ2-7; 7 bases map to TRBD1. Germline V gene lookup returns CDR1 LNHDA and CDR2 SQIVND (reference sequence). Trimming cost V 3 bases and J 1 base; bases outside gene matches: 12. The CDR3 consists of 17 residues. DNA for the CDR3: TGTGCCAGTAGTATGGATTTTGGGACAGCGATTTCCTACGAGCAGTACTTC. It specifies CASSMDFGTAISYEQYF.

The rearrangement uses TRBV10-3 and TRBJ1-3; possibly TRBD1 for D (6 bases). The germline V and J ends were trimmed by 6 bases and 5 bases, with 14 bases remaining between them. Germline lookup yields CDR1 ENHRY and CDR2 SYGVKD. The length of the CDR3 is 14 residues. The CDR3 loop is CAIRGGGRRNTIYF. CDR3 sequence (DNA): TGTGCCATCAGGGGAGGGGGAAGAAGAAACACCATATATTTT.